This T cell receptor beta chain comes out of a study of radiotherapy plus CTLA-4 blockade in lung cancer. In its sample, this clone was seen a few times. Using immunoSEQ multiplex PCR, the repertoire was profiled, and TCRdb retains in-frame clones only, with some absent. The sample includes some 110,000 clones, about 80% seen only once; the top ten take less than 4%. This TCR came from a human donor with non-small cell lung cancer that progressed on radiotherapy plus ipilimumab. Some clones in this sample may be carry-over from other donors' samples. Source: peripheral blood, taken from a patient treated with radiotherapy plus ipilimumab.

CDR3 sequence reads: CASSQDYRRVSYNEQFF. The CDR3, as DNA: TGTGCCAGCAGCCAAGATTATCGCAGGGTTTCCTACAATGAGCAGTTCTTC. The chain is built from TRBV5-4 and TRBJ2-1; tentatively, D is TRBD1 (5 bases). The CDR3 loop spans 17 amino acids. Per germline, CDR1 SGHNT and CDR2 YYREEE (reference sequence). Between the trimmed V and J ends, which lost 4 bases and 1 base, there was a span of 18 bases.